The 22 T cell receptor beta chains below all came from one sample that was sequenced in a study of T-cell reconstitution after alpha-beta-depleted transplantation in children. Unique molecular identifiers were used to barcode this TCRbeta library. Via MiXCR, TCRdb re-called the PCR reads, giving one row per CDR3 protein. The sample has hundreds of thousands of distinct CDR3 sequences, less than 20% seen once. The material sequenced was PBMCs, mostly from graft donor cells, taken 360 days after TCRalphabeta/CD19-depleted stem cell transplant. These receptor sequences come from a male patient younger than 18 who had a stem cell transplant for acute lymphoblastic leukemia, so the T cells may come from the graft donor.

CDR3 nucleotide sequence: TGCGCCAGCAGCCAAGTCAGTACGGGGCTTAGCTCCTACAATGAGCAGTTCTTC. Its protein is CASSQVSTGLSSYNEQFF. The chain combines TRBV4-1 with TRBJ2-1, with D perhaps given as TRBD1 or TRBD2 (5 bases each). The ends were cut back, 1 base at V and 0 bases at J, with 16 bases in the middle. This CDR3 contains 18 residues. Germline V gene lookup returns CDR1 MGHRA and CDR2 YSYEKL.

The chain carries TRBV24-1 and TRBJ2-1, with 12 nucleotides matching TRBD2. Losses at the gene ends were 3 bases for V and 10 bases for J; bases not matched to a gene: 6. This CDR3 is built from 15 residues. From germline, CDR1 is KGHDR and CDR2 SFDVKD. The CDR3 is CATSDPTSGRREQFF. The DNA of the CDR3 is TGTGCCACCAGTGATCCGACTAGCGGGAGACGAGAGCAGTTCTTC.

The chain combines TRBV4-1 with TRBJ2-4; D not certain. The CDR3 contains 14 residues. Germline V gene lookup returns CDR1 MGHRA and CDR2 YSYEKL. Trimming stripped 4 bases from V and 3 bases from J, with 10 bases between. The CDR3 region is CASSPQRNKNIQYF. Here the CDR3 DNA reads TGCGCCAGCAGCCCCCAAAGAAACAAAAACATTCAGTACTTC.

The chain carries TRBV13 and TRBJ2-3, with 9 bases that match TRBD2. The CDR3 runs 17 residues. Looked up from germline, CDR1 is PRHDT and CDR2 is FYEKMQ (reference sequence). Trimming at V came to 5 bases and at J to 5 bases, leaving 14 bases not matched to a gene. The CDR3 spells CASSRSAAGGLEDTQYF. DNA of the CDR3: TGTGCCAGCAGCCGTAGCGCGGCGGGAGGGCTCGAAGATACGCAGTATTTT.

The rearrangement links TRBV5-1 to TRBJ1-5; no definite D call. The CDR3 has 14 amino acids. V was cut by 0 bases and J by 6 bases, with 10 bases left in between. Germline lookup yields CDR1 SGHRS and CDR2 YFSETQ. CDR3 nucleotide sequence: TGCGCCAGCAGCTTGGGGCAGACCGCTCAGCCCCAGCATTTT. This codes for CASSLGQTAQPQHF. The complete variable domain, with remaining parts taken from reference TRBV5-1 and TRBJ1-5, reads KAGVTQTPRYLIKTRGQQVTLSCSPISGHRSVSWYQQTPGQGLQFLFEYFSETQRNKGNFPGRFSGRQFSNSRSEMNVSTLELGDSALYLCASSLGQTAQPQHFGDGTRLSIL.

This clonotype was picked up a small number of times. This chain joins TRBV27 and TRBJ2-1, with D perhaps TRBD2 (5 bases). The V gene's germline CDR1 is MNHEY and CDR2 SMNVEV (reference sequence). This CDR3 is built from 13 residues. The V and J ends lost 0 bases and 15 bases respectively, with 15 bases between them. This CDR3 reads CASSLSPVVAGFF. The DNA of the CDR3 is TGTGCCAGCAGTTTATCCCCAGTCGTGGCGGGGTTCTTC.

This clonotype was counted between two and nine times. The chain couples TRBV29-1 to TRBJ2-2; 12 bases are shared with TRBD2. Germline loops: CDR1 SQVTM, CDR2 ANQGSEA. The V gene end was trimmed by 5 bases and the J gene end by 1 base; junction bases not matched to a gene: 8. The CDR3 consists of 17 residues. DNA for the CDR3: TGCAGCGTTTCCGGGACTAGCGGGCCTTTGAACACCGGGGAGCTGTTTTTT. Translation gives CSVSGTSGPLNTGELFF.

In this sample, this clonotype turned up a few times. The gene calls are TRBV2 and TRBJ2-7; D might be TRBD1 (6 bases). The CDR3 extends over 14 amino acids. Germline values: CDR1 SNHLY, CDR2 FYNNEI. V lost 7 bases and J 1 base, leaving 14 bases between the germline ends. Here the CDR3 reads CASTGQLSSYEQYF. CDR3 sequence (DNA): TGTGCCAGCACCGGACAGCTTTCTTCCTACGAGCAGTACTTC.

This sequence joins TRBV12-3 or TRBV12-4 and TRBJ2-1, with 8 bases that match TRBD2. This CDR3 comprises 14 residues. J was trimmed by 0 bases and V by 11 bases; bases with no gene match: 6. The CDR3 region has the DNA TGTGCCCTCGGGGGGGGTCGCTCCTACAATGAGCAGTTCTTC. This codes for CALGGGRSYNEQFF.

In its sample, this clonotype was seen a few times. V gene TRBV6-5 combines with J gene TRBJ2-1, with 7 nucleotides matching TRBD1. The CDR3 consists of 16 residues. The germline V gene has CDR1 MNHEY and CDR2 SVGAGI. After removal of 0 bases from V and 2 bases from J, the junction contained 4 bases not matched to a gene. CDR3 loop: CASSYSGQGAYNEQFF. The CDR3 DNA sequence: TGTGCCAGCAGTTACTCGGGGCAGGGGGCCTACAATGAGCAGTTCTTC.

This clonotype was seen at least ten times. The chain links TRBV29-1 to TRBJ2-5, with TRBD2 identical over 9 bases. The CDR3 length is 12 residues. V gave up 6 bases and J gave up 13 bases; unmatched junction bases: 12. Germline V gene lookup returns CDR1 SQVTM and CDR2 ANQGSEA. The CDR3, as DNA: TGCAGCGTCGATCAGCCTAGCGGGACTCTGTACTTC. Its protein is CSVDQPSGTLYF.

Remarks on this clonotype: Germline and junction disagree at one end, which may indicate a read error. The chain recombines TRBV12-3 or TRBV12-4 with TRBJ2-1; weak D call: TRBD2 (6 bases). The CDR3 extends over 19 amino acids. The CDR3 here is CAISLAPAGRAFSYNEQFF. For the CDR3, the DNA is TGTGCCATCAGTTTAGCGCCTGCGGGACGGGCGTTCTCCTACAATGAGCAGTTCTTC.

The CDR3 protein is CSASPWDRALNEQFF. CDR3 DNA: TGCAGTGCTAGTCCTTGGGACAGGGCGTTGAATGAGCAGTTCTTC. This chain joins TRBV20-1 and TRBJ2-1; 9 bases match TRBD1. The CDR3 consists of 15 residues. V gave up 3 bases and J gave up 7 bases; unmatched junction bases: 10. Germline V gene sequence: CDR1 DFQATT, CDR2 SNEGSKA (reference sequence).

There are a few counts of this clonotype. The gene calls are TRBV6-5 and TRBJ1-6, with D maybe TRBD1 (6 bases). The CDR3 has 13 amino acids. The V end lost 2 bases, the J end lost 14 bases, and 13 bases lay between the germline ends. Germline lookup yields CDR1 MNHEY and CDR2 SVGAGI. The CDR3 DNA reads TGTGCCAGCAGTTACAGAGGGGGATTGACCCTCCACTTT. It is translated as CASSYRGGLTLHF.

This chain joins TRBV27 and TRBJ2-3; possibly TRBD1 for D (6 bases). Trimming removed 3 bases from V and 0 bases from J, with 16 bases in between. This CDR3 region has 17 residues. Germline assignment: CDR1 MNHEY and CDR2 SMNVEV (reference sequence). Here the CDR3 DNA reads TGTGCCAGCAGTTTGAACGTGGACAGCTCTAGCACAGATACGCAGTATTTT. Translated: CASSLNVDSSSTDTQYF.

The CDR3 DNA sequence: TGCGCCAGCAGCCAAGTTCGGTTTCAGCTAAGAGGGAACACCGGGGAGCTGTTTTTT. This encodes CASSQVRFQLRGNTGELFF. The V and J genes are TRBV4-1 and TRBJ2-2; D is ambiguous. V lost 1 base to trimming and J lost 1 base, with 19 bases between them. Looked up from germline, CDR1 is MGHRA and CDR2 is YSYEKL. This CDR3 spans 19 amino acids.

The chain employs TRBV5-1 and TRBJ2-3, with TRBD2 identical over 7 bases. Germline V gene sequence: CDR1 SGHRS, CDR2 YFSETQ. Trimming at V came to 0 bases and at J to 5 bases, leaving 6 bases not matched to a gene. This CDR3 has 15 residues. The chain's CDR3 is CASSLDLAARDTQYF. For the CDR3, the DNA is TGCGCCAGCAGCTTGGATCTAGCGGCAAGAGATACGCAGTATTTT.

The gene calls are TRBV27 and TRBJ1-5; no definite D call. CDR3 size: 13 residues. Germline V gene sequence: CDR1 MNHEY, CDR2 SMNVEV (reference sequence). With 4 bases removed from V and 5 bases from J, the gap between germline ends came to 9 bases. The CDR3 DNA is TGTGCCAGCAGTTGGTCGGAGTATCAGCCCCAGCATTTT. Translating gives CASSWSEYQPQHF.

The rearrangement joins TRBV18 to TRBJ1-1, with D maybe TRBD1 (6 bases). Per germline, CDR1 KGHSH and CDR2 LQKENI. The CDR3 extends over 14 amino acids. The V end was cut by 1 base, the J end by 4 bases, with 10 bases between. CDR3 nucleotide sequence: TGTGCCAGCTCACCACAGACAGGACGCACTGAAGCTTTCTTT. Protein: CASSPQTGRTEAFF.

The chain has TRBV12-3 or TRBV12-4 and TRBJ2-1; maybe TRBD1 (5 bases). The length of the CDR3 is 14 residues. The ends were cut back, 3 bases at V and 6 bases at J, with 12 bases in the middle. The CDR3 nucleotides are TGTGCCAGCAGTTTTGGGGCAGGGATCAATGAGCAGTTCTTC. It codes for CASSFGAGINEQFF.

This sequence joins TRBV20-1 and TRBJ2-1, with D unclear. CDR1 and CDR2 (germline): DFQATT, SNEGSKA (reference sequence). V dropped 4 bases and J dropped 5 bases, with 15 bases sitting between them. This CDR3 contains 14 residues. CDR3 protein: CSAILGTFNNEQFF. Here the CDR3 DNA reads TGCAGTGCTATATTGGGAACATTCAACAATGAGCAGTTCTTC.

Many counts were recorded for this clonotype. V usage is TRBV4-1 and J usage is TRBJ2-7; 8 bases fit TRBD1. Germline trimming cut 9 bases from V and 2 bases from J; bases unmatched to any gene: 6. This CDR3 region has 13 residues. In germline, CDR1 is MGHRA, CDR2 YSYEKL. The CDR3 DNA is TGCGCCAGTAGCAGGGGGCCTACCTACGAGCAGTACTTC. This encodes CASSRGPTYEQYF.